Following are 11 T cell receptor beta chains from one sample sequenced in a study of OX40 agonist ivuxolimab in advanced cancers. Sequencing used immunoSEQ multiplex PCR; TCRdb keeps in-frame clones, though not all of them. The top ten clones hold 41% of a sample with about 15,000 clones, about three quarters of them seen once. This sample comprised CD4+ or CD8+ T cells sorted from blood, obtained in a trial of the OX40 agonist ivuxolimab. Source of these receptors: an adult with an advanced solid tumor such as melanoma, head and neck, liver or kidney cancer.

This clone occurred a few times. The chain is built from TRBV11-2 and TRBJ2-1; tentative D call: TRBD2 (6 bases). Germline V CDR1 and CDR2: SGHAT, FQNNGV. The CDR3 loop spans 15 amino acids. The V gene lost 0 bases and the J gene lost 8 bases, with 14 bases spanning the gap. The CDR3 sequence is CASSLEGYSGDEQFF. CDR3 bases: TGTGCCAGCAGCTTAGAAGGGTATAGCGGCGATGAGCAGTTCTTC. Based on the CDR3 plus reference TRBV11-2 and TRBJ2-1, the full variable domain is EAGVAQSPRYKIIEKRQSVAFWCNPISGHATLYWYQQILGQGPKLLIQFQNNGVVDDSQLPKDRFSAERLKGVDSTLKIQPAKLEDSAVYLCASSLEGYSGDEQFFGPGTRLTVL.

This chain connects TRBV9 to TRBJ2-3; 7 bases are shared with TRBD2. Germline CDR1 reads SGDLS; CDR2 reads YYNGEE. There are 14 residues in the CDR3. V lost 2 bases, J lost 2 bases, and 2 bases stayed unmatched. The CDR3 here is CASSVGGSTDTQYF. The CDR3 region has the DNA TGTGCCAGCAGCGTCGGGGGGTCCACAGATACGCAGTATTTT.

The V gene is TRBV19, the J gene TRBJ1-3; D uncertain. The CDR3 runs to 17 residues. From germline, CDR1 is LNHDA and CDR2 SQIVND (reference sequence). Trimming removed 0 bases at V and 1 base at J, with 13 bases between. The CDR3 DNA reads as TGTGCCAGTAGTATAGATCTATCCGGCCTTTCTGGAAACACCATATATTTT. Protein: CASSIDLSGLSGNTIYF.

The rearrangement joins TRBV28 to TRBJ2-7; D is possibly TRBD1 (6 bases). The CDR3 is 16 residues long. V was cut by 3 bases and J by 5 bases, with 20 bases left in between. Germline assignment: CDR1 MDHEN and CDR2 SYDVKM. CDR3 bases: TGTGCCAGCAGTTTTAACCCACAGGGAAAGAGCGACGAGCAGTACTTC. Translated: CASSFNPQGKSDEQYF.

The chain carries TRBV7-2 and TRBJ1-3; perhaps TRBD1 as D (6 bases). CDR1 is SGHTA and CDR2 is FQGNSA in the germline V gene. V lost 3 bases and J lost 0, with 9 bases in between. This CDR3 has 15 amino acids. This chain's CDR3 is CASSFPQGSGNTIYF. CDR3 nucleotides: TGTGCCAGCAGCTTCCCACAGGGCTCTGGAAACACCATATATTTT.

The chain joins TRBV4-1 to TRBJ2-5, with TRBD1 identical over 11 bases. Germline V gene lookup returns CDR1 MGHRA and CDR2 YSYEKL. Trimming cost V 4 bases and J 5 bases; bases outside gene matches: 3. This CDR3 contains 14 residues. CDR3 protein: CASSPGQGAETQYF. The CDR3 DNA sequence: TGCGCCAGCAGCCCAGGACAGGGGGCCGAGACCCAGTACTTC.

The chain couples TRBV2 to TRBJ2-7; 7 bases align to TRBD1. The germline CDR1 and CDR2 sequences are SNHLY and FYNNEI. V shed 7 bases, J shed 2 bases, and the junction held 5 bases outside the gene matches. The CDR3 extends over 13 amino acids. CDR3 DNA sequence: TGTGCCAGCACCAGGGACAGAACCTACGAGCAGTACTTC. The encoded protein is CASTRDRTYEQYF.

The V and J genes are TRBV5-5 and TRBJ1-6; weak D call: TRBD1 (5 bases). This CDR3 is 14 amino acids long. The V end lost 7 bases, the J end lost 8 bases, and 16 bases lay between the germline ends. From germline, CDR1 is SGHKS and CDR2 YYEKEE (reference sequence). CDR3 loop: CASSGTRVDSPLHF. In nucleotides, the CDR3 is TGTGCCAGCTCAGGGACTCGGGTTGATTCACCCCTCCACTTT. The variable domain in full, with the rest retrieved from reference TRBV5-5 and TRBJ1-6, is DAGVTQSPTHLIKTRGQQVTLRCSPISGHKSVSWYQQVLGQGPQFIFQYYEKEERGRGNFPDRFSARQFPNYSSELNVNALLLGDSALYLCASSGTRVDSPLHFGNGTRLTVT.

The chain carries TRBV5-4 and TRBJ2-3; TRBD2 matches 10 bases. Germline CDR1 SGHNT, CDR2 YYREEE (reference sequence). Unmatched junction bases numbered 2, after V lost 4 bases and J lost 0 bases. The CDR3 covers 15 residues. The CDR3 nucleotides are TGTGCCAGCAGCCCGACTAGCGGGAGCACAGATACGCAGTATTTT. This sequence encodes CASSPTSGSTDTQYF.

The chain links TRBV7-6 to TRBJ1-1; 11 bases map to TRBD1. V lost 5 bases and J lost 5; bases outside the gene matches: 4. CDR1 and CDR2 (germline): SGHVS, FNYEAQ. The CDR3 extends over 14 amino acids. CDR3 sequence: CASSQGQGGTEAFF. The CDR3 coding sequence is TGTGCCAGCAGCCAGGGACAGGGGGGGACTGAAGCTTTCTTT.

V is TRBV13 and J is TRBJ2-3; possible D gene TRBD2, 5 bases. Germline CDR1 PRHDT, CDR2 FYEKMQ (reference sequence). This CDR3 contains 15 residues. The V end was cut by 4 bases, the J end by 4 bases, with 15 bases between. The CDR3, as DNA: TGTGCCAGCAGCTCCAGAAACCCGGAGGCAGATACGCAGTATTTT. It codes for CASSSRNPEADTQYF. The full variable domain, completed using reference TRBV13 and TRBJ2-3, is AAGVIQSPRHLIKEKRETATLKCYPIPRHDTVYWYQQGPGQDPQFLISFYEKMQSDKGSIPDRFSAQQFSDYHSELNMSSLELGDSALYFCASSSRNPEADTQYFGPGTRLTVL.